The 4 T cell receptor beta chains presented below share a single source sample, sequenced in a study of cytomegalovirus exposure and HLA in healthy donors. Here immunoSEQ multiplex PCR was the method, and the copy in TCRdb shows in-frame clones only, minus some. Among some 80,000 clones listed, approximately 96% were seen once. Sequenced: PBMCs. These receptors were collected from a woman aged 18 to 35 in good health and CMV-seronegative.

The gene calls are TRBV30 and TRBJ2-1, with TRBD2 matching 9 bases. This CDR3 is built from 14 residues. Germline assignment: CDR1 GTSNPN and CDR2 SVGIG (reference sequence). Germline trimming cut 1 base from V and 12 bases from J; bases unmatched to any gene: 10. CDR3 DNA: TGTGCCTGGAGTGGTGGACTAGCGCCCGATGGGCAGTTCTTC. As protein: CAWSGGLAPDGQFF.

The chain is built from TRBV18 and TRBJ2-3; D possibly corresponds to TRBD2 (6 bases). The CDR3 is 15 amino acids. Trimming left V 9 bases short and J 5 bases short, with 21 bases between. Germline V lookup: CDR1 KGHSH, CDR2 LQKENI. The CDR3: CASEPAEGIKDTQYF. The CDR3 nucleotides are TGTGCCAGTGAGCCGGCGGAGGGGATAAAAGATACGCAGTATTTT.

This clone appeared once. The rearrangement links TRBV6-1 to TRBJ2-5; D perhaps matches TRBD2 (5 bases). Trimming left V 2 bases short and J 4 bases short, with 14 bases between. The CDR3 consists of 15 residues. In germline, CDR1 is MNHNS, CDR2 SASEGT. CDR3 nucleotides: TGTGCCAGCAGTGAACAGAACGGCGGGCCAGAGACCCAGTACTTC. Encoded protein: CASSEQNGGPETQYF.

The V call is TRBV13, the J call TRBJ2-5; 9 bases are shared with TRBD1. Germline CDR1 and CDR2: PRHDT and FYEKMQ (reference sequence). The CDR3 has 16 amino acids. V lost 1 base to trimming and J lost 1 base; unmatched junction nucleotides: 4. CDR3 sequence (DNA): TGTGCCAGCAGCTTAGTAGGGGGACAGGGCCAAGAGACCCAGTACTTC. Residues: CASSLVGGQGQETQYF.